Listed below are T cell receptor beta chains from one sample, sequenced in a study of PD-1 blockade in mismatch repair-deficient tumors. Using immunoSEQ multiplex PCR, the repertoire was profiled, and TCRdb retains in-frame clones only, with some absent. The sample has 120,000 or so clones; about 85% are singletons. The sequencing used peripheral blood, collected 44 weeks after starting pembrolizumab. These receptor sequences come from an adult with mismatch repair-deficient cancer. The CDR3 runs from the conserved cysteine through the conserved F or W. Each record gives: clone size, D gene, CDR3 length, J gene, V gene, CDR3 DNA, CDR3 protein. The D gene is left open where the match is weak. The size field is filled for only some rows; it gives once, few, many or a size class.

abundance: NA
d_gene: NA
len: 11
j_gene: TRBJ2-1
v_gene: TRBV13
CDR3nt: TGTGCCAGCAGCTTAGCGGATGAGCAGTTCTTC
CDR3aa: CASSLADEQFF

abundance: NA
d_gene: TRBD1
len: 15
j_gene: TRBJ2-2
v_gene: TRBV6-6
CDR3nt: TGTGCCAGCAGTTACCCGACAGGGTTGTCCGGGGAGCTGTTTTTT
CDR3aa: CASSYPTGLSGELFF

abundance: NA
d_gene: NA
len: 13
j_gene: TRBJ2-3
v_gene: TRBV5-8
CDR3nt: TGTGCCAGCAGCGGCCCCGTGGGGGATACGCAGTATTTT
CDR3aa: CASSGPVGDTQYF

abundance: NA
d_gene: NA
len: 13
j_gene: TRBJ1-2
v_gene: TRBV6-6
CDR3nt: TGTGCCAGCAGTTACCCCGGGGGGGGTGGCTACACCTTC
CDR3aa: CASSYPGGGGYTF

abundance: once
d_gene: TRBD2
len: 14
j_gene: TRBJ2-5
v_gene: TRBV11-3
CDR3nt: TGTGCCAGCAGCTTAGCTAGCGGGAGTGAGACCCAGTACTTC
CDR3aa: CASSLASGSETQYF

abundance: NA
d_gene: TRBD1
len: 15
j_gene: TRBJ2-7
v_gene: TRBV9
CDR3nt: TGTGCCAGCAGCGTAGGACAGGGGAGGACCTACGAGCAGTACTTC
CDR3aa: CASSVGQGRTYEQYF

abundance: NA
d_gene: TRBD1
len: 14
j_gene: TRBJ1-4
v_gene: TRBV30
CDR3nt: TGTGCCTGGAGAATTGACAGGGGCGATGAAAAACTGTTTTTT
CDR3aa: CAWRIDRGDEKLFF

abundance: NA
d_gene: TRBD2
len: 14
j_gene: TRBJ2-3
v_gene: TRBV28
CDR3nt: TGTGCCAGCAGTTTGAGCGGGAGGTGGGATACGCAGTATTTT
CDR3aa: CASSLSGRWDTQYF

abundance: once
d_gene: NA
len: 11
j_gene: TRBJ2-7
v_gene: TRBV20-1
CDR3nt: TGCAGTGCTTTGACCTCCTACGAGCAGTACTTC
CDR3aa: CSALTSYEQYF

abundance: NA
d_gene: NA
len: 15
j_gene: TRBJ2-4
v_gene: TRBV6-5
CDR3nt: TGTGCCAGCAGTTCAAACAGGGTAGCCAAAAACATTCAGTACTTC
CDR3aa: CASSSNRVAKNIQYF

abundance: NA
d_gene: TRBD1
len: 13
j_gene: TRBJ1-2
v_gene: TRBV28
CDR3nt: TGTGCCAGCAGTTCGGGGACAGTCTATGGCTACACCTTC
CDR3aa: CASSSGTVYGYTF

abundance: NA
d_gene: TRBD1
len: 13
j_gene: TRBJ2-5
v_gene: TRBV29-1
CDR3nt: TGCAGCGTTGCTTCCGGACAGGGAGAGACCCAGTACTTC
CDR3aa: CSVASGQGETQYF

abundance: NA
d_gene: TRBD2
len: 15
j_gene: TRBJ2-5
v_gene: TRBV19
CDR3nt: TGTGCCAGTAGTATAGCGGGAGGGCCACGAGAGACCCAGTACTTC
CDR3aa: CASSIAGGPRETQYF

abundance: once
d_gene: NA
len: 13
j_gene: TRBJ2-1
v_gene: TRBV11-2
CDR3nt: TGTGCCAGCAGCCCCCGCAGGGACTATGAGCAGTTCTTC
CDR3aa: CASSPRRDYEQFF

abundance: NA
d_gene: NA
len: 14
j_gene: TRBJ2-7
v_gene: TRBV5-6
CDR3nt: TGTGCCAGCAGCTTAGGAGCCCACTCCTACGAGCAGTACTTC
CDR3aa: CASSLGAHSYEQYF

abundance: NA
d_gene: TRBD2
len: 16
j_gene: TRBJ2-3
v_gene: TRBV4-1
CDR3nt: TGCGCCAGCAGCCAAGATCGAGCGGGGGGCCCTGATACGCAGTATTTT
CDR3aa: CASSQDRAGGPDTQYF

abundance: once
d_gene: TRBD2
len: 16
j_gene: TRBJ2-1
v_gene: TRBV10-3
CDR3nt: TGTGCCATCAGTGACCGAGTAGCGGGAGTTGGCAATGAGCAGTTCTTC
CDR3aa: CAISDRVAGVGNEQFF

abundance: NA
d_gene: NA
len: 15
j_gene: TRBJ2-7
v_gene: TRBV11-2
CDR3nt: TGTGCCAGCAGCTCACTGCTGGAGGGTAAGAACGAGCAGTACTTC
CDR3aa: CASSSLLEGKNEQYF

abundance: NA
d_gene: NA
len: 15
j_gene: TRBJ2-1
v_gene: TRBV29-1
CDR3nt: TGCAGCGTTGATGGGGTCCCTGGCGGCTACAATGAGCAGTTCTTC
CDR3aa: CSVDGVPGGYNEQFF

abundance: NA
d_gene: TRBD1
len: 14
j_gene: TRBJ1-2
v_gene: TRBV27
CDR3nt: TGTGCCAGCACCGCGACAGGGGGACGCTATGGCTACACCTTC
CDR3aa: CASTATGGRYGYTF

abundance: NA
d_gene: NA
len: 14
j_gene: TRBJ1-4
v_gene: TRBV19
CDR3nt: TGTGCCAGTAGTATTGGACAAGGGAATGAAAAACTGTTTTTT
CDR3aa: CASSIGQGNEKLFF

abundance: NA
d_gene: NA
len: 15
j_gene: TRBJ2-6
v_gene: TRBV2
CDR3nt: TGTGCCAGCAGTGAAGTGGGTCCTGGGGCCAACGTCCTGACTTTC
CDR3aa: CASSEVGPGANVLTF

abundance: once
d_gene: NA
len: 14
j_gene: TRBJ2-1
v_gene: TRBV11-3
CDR3nt: TGTGCCAGCAGCTTGCGGGAACGCAACAATGAGCAGTTCTTC
CDR3aa: CASSLRERNNEQFF

abundance: once
d_gene: TRBD1
len: 14
j_gene: TRBJ2-4
v_gene: TRBV27
CDR3nt: TGTGCCAGCAGTCCCGGGACAGGGGGCAACATTCAGTACTTC
CDR3aa: CASSPGTGGNIQYF

abundance: NA
d_gene: TRBD2
len: 16
j_gene: TRBJ2-1
v_gene: TRBV4-1
CDR3nt: TGCGCCAGCAGCCAAGTGGGGACTAGCGGGAGGGATGAGCAGTTCTTC
CDR3aa: CASSQVGTSGRDEQFF

abundance: NA
d_gene: NA
len: 13
j_gene: TRBJ1-1
v_gene: TRBV4-2
CDR3nt: TGTGCCAGCAGCCAAGTGCCAGGGCTTGAAGCTTTCTTT
CDR3aa: CASSQVPGLEAFF

abundance: NA
d_gene: NA
len: 15
j_gene: TRBJ2-5
v_gene: TRBV9
CDR3nt: TGTGCCAGCAGCGTAGAGGCTACCGCCCAAGAGACCCAGTACTTC
CDR3aa: CASSVEATAQETQYF

abundance: NA
d_gene: NA
len: 17
j_gene: TRBJ2-2
v_gene: TRBV28
CDR3nt: TGTGCCAGCAGTCCATATCGCTCAGGGAGGAAGGGCGGGGAGCTGTTTTTT
CDR3aa: CASSPYRSGRKGGELFF

abundance: once
d_gene: TRBD2
len: 17
j_gene: TRBJ2-7
v_gene: TRBV15
CDR3nt: TGTGCCACCAGCAGGCCCCCGGGACTAGCGGGAGGTTACGAGCAGTACTTC
CDR3aa: CATSRPPGLAGGYEQYF

abundance: few
d_gene: TRBD2
len: 15
j_gene: TRBJ2-7
v_gene: TRBV6-6
CDR3nt: TGTGCCAGCAGGCAAGCCGGGACTAGCGGGAGACAGCAGTACTTC
CDR3aa: CASRQAGTSGRQQYF

abundance: NA
d_gene: NA
len: 13
j_gene: TRBJ2-4
v_gene: TRBV5-1
CDR3nt: TGCGCCAGCAGCTTGGAATTTGGGGACATTCAGTACTTC
CDR3aa: CASSLEFGDIQYF

abundance: NA
d_gene: NA
len: 14
j_gene: TRBJ2-7
v_gene: TRBV2
CDR3nt: TGTGCCAGCAGGTACAGAGAGTCCTCCTACGAGCAGTACTTC
CDR3aa: CASRYRESSYEQYF

abundance: NA
d_gene: NA
len: 17
j_gene: TRBJ2-1
v_gene: TRBV7-9
CDR3nt: TGTGCCAGCAGCGCACCCCCTCGACAGTTCTCCTACAATGAGCAGTTCTTC
CDR3aa: CASSAPPRQFSYNEQFF

abundance: NA
d_gene: TRBD1
len: 17
j_gene: TRBJ1-1
v_gene: TRBV28
CDR3nt: TGTGCCAGCAGTCACCTCGCATGGGACAGGGGAGAGACTGAAGCTTTCTTT
CDR3aa: CASSHLAWDRGETEAFF

abundance: NA
d_gene: TRBD2
len: 16
j_gene: TRBJ2-1
v_gene: TRBV6-1
CDR3nt: TGTGCCAGCAGTGACCTAGCGGGAGGGCCCCACAATGAGCAGTTCTTC
CDR3aa: CASSDLAGGPHNEQFF

abundance: NA
d_gene: TRBD1
len: 14
j_gene: TRBJ2-7
v_gene: TRBV28
CDR3nt: TGTGCCAGCAGAGGGGACAGGGGGCACTACGAGCAGTACTTC
CDR3aa: CASRGDRGHYEQYF